The 15 T cell receptor beta chains below come from one sample, sequenced in a study of blood T cell repertoires in COVID-19. TCRdb's copy holds only in-frame clones and misses some; the assay was immunoSEQ multiplex PCR. The data show some 190,000 clones, approximately 80% seen once. The source material was peripheral blood. The source of these receptors is a woman between 50 and 59 years old with active or convalescent COVID-19.

This clone appeared a few times. The chain is built from TRBV30 and TRBJ1-1; possibly TRBD1 for D (5 bases). From germline, CDR1 is GTSNPN and CDR2 SVGIG (reference sequence). The CDR3 has 13 residues. The germline V and J ends were trimmed by 1 base and 2 bases, with 8 bases remaining between them. CDR3 sequence (DNA): TGTGCCTGGAGTGGGACATATAACACTGAAGCTTTCTTT. The encoded protein is CAWSGTYNTEAFF. Based on the CDR3 plus reference TRBV30 and TRBJ1-1, the full variable domain is SQTIHQWPATLVQPVGSPLSLECTVEGTSNPNLYWYRQAAGRGLQLLFYSVGIGQISSEVPQNLSASRPQDRQFILSSKKLLLSDSGFYLCAWSGTYNTEAFFGQGTRLTVV.

This clone was counted once. The chain combines TRBV4-2 with TRBJ2-7, with TRBD1 matching 12 bases. From germline, CDR1 is LGHNA and CDR2 YNFKEQ. Losses at the gene ends were 4 bases for V and 7 bases for J; bases not matched to a gene: 8. The CDR3 covers 15 residues. For the CDR3, the DNA is TGTGCCAGCAGCCCATGGGACAGGGGGCGCAAAGAGCAGTACTTC. This encodes CASSPWDRGRKEQYF.

V gene TRBV4-3 combines with J gene TRBJ1-2; a possible D gene is TRBD1 (6 bases). V was trimmed by 4 bases and J by 2 bases, leaving 11 bases between them. This CDR3 spans 14 amino acids. Germline loops: CDR1 LGHNA, CDR2 YSLEER. DNA of the CDR3: TGCGCCAGCAGCCGGGATCAGGGGAACTATGGCTACACCTTC. Translated, it gives CASSRDQGNYGYTF.

The rearrangement uses TRBV13 and TRBJ1-4; the D gene is possibly TRBD1 (5 bases). The CDR3 contains 14 residues. CDR1 is PRHDT and CDR2 is FYEKMQ in the germline V gene (reference sequence). V was clipped by 3 bases and J by 6 bases, with 11 bases between them. The CDR3 DNA sequence: TGTGCCAGCAGCTTGTCAGGGATCCATGAAAAACTGTTTTTT. It is translated as CASSLSGIHEKLFF.

The rearrangement joins TRBV5-1 to TRBJ1-1, with a possible D match to TRBD1 (5 bases). Trimming removed 5 bases at V and 5 bases at J, with 13 bases between. The length of the CDR3 is 13 residues. CDR1 SGHRS and CDR2 YFSETQ come from the germline V gene. The CDR3 DNA reads as TGCGCCAGCAGTCGCAGGGTGCAAACTGAAGCTTTCTTT. It is translated as CASSRRVQTEAFF.

The CDR3 DNA is TGTGCCAGCAGCTTACGTAGCTCCTATAATTCACCCCTCCACTTT. It codes for CASSLRSSYNSPLHF. This chain connects TRBV7-9 to TRBJ1-6; no clear D. V was trimmed by 2 bases and J by 0 bases, leaving 5 bases between them. Germline V gives CDR1 SEHNR, CDR2 FQNEAQ (reference sequence). The CDR3 extends over 15 amino acids.

This chain uses TRBV28 with TRBJ2-5, with 13 bases fitting TRBD2. CDR3 length: 16 residues. V was clipped by 4 bases and J by 2 bases; unmatched bases: 4. Germline V gene lookup returns CDR1 MDHEN and CDR2 SYDVKM. The chain's CDR3 is CASSSGTSGTQETQYF. In DNA form, the CDR3 reads TGTGCCAGCAGTTCAGGGACTAGCGGGACACAAGAGACCCAGTACTTC. The entire variable domain, with the rest obtained from reference TRBV28 and TRBJ2-5, is as follows: DVKVTQSSRYLVKRTGEKVFLECVQDMDHENMFWYRQDPGLGLRLIYFSYDVKMKEKGDIPEGYSVSREKKERFSLILESASTNQTSMYLCASSSGTSGTQETQYFGPGTRLLVL.

The chain carries TRBV27 and TRBJ1-2, with TRBD1 matching over 9 bases. J lost 2 bases, V lost 4 bases, and 11 bases had no gene match. This CDR3 has 17 amino acids. Germline loops: CDR1 MNHEY, CDR2 SMNVEV (reference sequence). This CDR3 reads CASSSEPTGGRNYGYTF. The CDR3 region has the DNA TGTGCCAGCAGTTCCGAACCTACAGGGGGCCGGAACTATGGCTACACCTTC.

V and J are TRBV9 and TRBJ1-1; perhaps TRBD1 as D (6 bases). Trimming stripped 3 bases from V and 5 bases from J, with 11 bases between. The CDR3 has 13 amino acids. Germline-derived CDR1 and CDR2 are SGDLS and YYNGEE. The CDR3 bases are TGTGCCAGCAGCGCTGGGGGCGGAACTGAAGCTTTCTTT. Translating gives CASSAGGGTEAFF.

This rearrangement joins TRBV5-4 to TRBJ1-2; 10 nucleotides line up with TRBD1. The CDR3 is 16 residues long. The V gene's germline CDR1 is SGHNT and CDR2 YYREEE (reference sequence). The V and J ends lost 4 bases and 7 bases, in that order; junction bases with no gene match: 13. The CDR3 region has the DNA TGTGCCAGCAGCGCGGGACAGGGGATCCAGGAGGGTGGCTACACCTTC. Its protein product is CASSAGQGIQEGGYTF.

The genes are TRBV30 and TRBJ2-3; 10 nucleotides align to TRBD2. Trimming removed 2 bases from V and 5 bases from J; junction bases left unmatched: 19. Germline CDR1 and CDR2: GTSNPN and SVGIG (reference sequence). The CDR3 has 19 residues. CDR3 loop: CAWSHPRAKAGGPGDTQYF. CDR3 DNA: TGTGCCTGGAGTCACCCCAGGGCGAAAGCGGGAGGGCCGGGAGATACGCAGTATTTT. Full variable domain (rest looked up from reference TRBV30 and TRBJ2-3): SQTIHQWPATLVQPVGSPLSLECTVEGTSNPNLYWYRQAAGRGLQLLFYSVGIGQISSEVPQNLSASRPQDRQFILSSKKLLLSDSGFYLCAWSHPRAKAGGPGDTQYFGPGTRLTVL.

The rearrangement links TRBV19 to TRBJ2-2; 8 bases are a match to TRBD1. With 6 bases clipped from V and 6 bases from J, the junction kept 3 bases outside the gene matches. Germline V gene lookup returns CDR1 LNHDA and CDR2 SQIVND (reference sequence). This CDR3 has 13 amino acids. The CDR3 sequence is CASSQGAAGELFF. CDR3 DNA: TGTGCCAGTAGCCAGGGGGCGGCCGGGGAGCTGTTTTTT.

The rearrangement joins TRBV2 to TRBJ2-5; a weak D match, TRBD1 (5 bases). The CDR3 runs to 14 residues. Germline assignment: CDR1 SNHLY and CDR2 FYNNEI. V was pared by 7 bases and J by 2 bases, with 14 bases between. DNA of the CDR3: TGTGCCAGCAACCCGGACAACGCACAAGAGACCCAGTACTTC. This encodes CASNPDNAQETQYF.

This chain uses TRBV6-2 or TRBV6-3 with TRBJ1-2, with 9 bases that match TRBD1. CDR3 size: 15 residues. Germline CDR1 MNHEY, CDR2 SVGEGT. J was trimmed by 4 bases and V by 2 bases; bases with no gene match: 5. CDR3: CASSYDGQGIYGYTF. The CDR3 nucleotides are TGTGCCAGCAGTTACGATGGACAGGGGATCTATGGCTACACCTTC.

A few counts support this clone. The J gene is TRBJ2-7, the V gene TRBV7-9, with D possibly being TRBD1 (6 bases). Deletions cut 8 bases from V and 2 bases from J, with 16 bases between. Germline V gives CDR1 SEHNR, CDR2 FQNEAQ (reference sequence). The CDR3 has 14 amino acids. The DNA of the CDR3 is TGTGCCAGCGCTAAGGACAGAAAACCCTACGAGCAGTACTTC. The encoded protein is CASAKDRKPYEQYF.